This T cell receptor (beta chain) was sequenced during a study of OX40 agonist ivuxolimab in advanced cancers. Study information: Patients were treated with intravenous ivuxolimab, dosed at 0.01 to 10 mg/kg and infused every 2 weeks. Prior anti-PD-1, anti-PD-L1 or anti-CTLA-4 therapy was allowed; around 40% had some.

Concerning this clone itself: Its antigen remains unidentified.

Overall study findings and caveats: At 0.1 to 3.0 mg/kg, clonal expansion of CD4+ and CD8+ blood T cells had occurred by week 6.

In germline, CDR1 is SGHVS, CDR2 FNYEAQ. The trim removed 5 bases at V and 4 bases at J, leaving 4 bases unmatched. CDR3 size: 13 residues. The table came from immunoSEQ multiplex PCR; TCRdb's copy has only in-frame clones and leaves some out. This sample carries about 65,000 clones, 70% to 90% of them seen once, and the ten largest clones take around 1.9%. The sample here was CD4+ or CD8+ T cells sorted from blood, taken in a trial of the OX40 agonist ivuxolimab. This receptor was identified in an adult with an advanced solid tumor such as melanoma, head and neck, liver or kidney cancer. The gene calls are TRBV7-6 and TRBJ2-5, with 7 bases matching TRBD1. The CDR3 sequence is CASSQRDRETQYF. For the CDR3, the DNA is TGTGCCAGCAGCCAAAGGGACAGAGAGACCCAGTACTTC.